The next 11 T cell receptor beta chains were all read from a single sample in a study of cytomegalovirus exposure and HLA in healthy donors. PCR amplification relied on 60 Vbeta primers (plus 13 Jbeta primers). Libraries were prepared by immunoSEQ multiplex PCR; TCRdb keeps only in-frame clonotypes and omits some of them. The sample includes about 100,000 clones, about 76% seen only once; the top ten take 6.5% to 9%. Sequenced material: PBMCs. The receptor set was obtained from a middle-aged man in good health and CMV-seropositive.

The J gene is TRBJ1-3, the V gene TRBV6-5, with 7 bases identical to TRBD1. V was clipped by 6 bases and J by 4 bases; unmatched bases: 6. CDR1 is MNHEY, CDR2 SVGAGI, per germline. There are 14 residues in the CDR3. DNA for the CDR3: TGTGCCAGCAGACCAGGGACAGTGGGAAACACCATATATTTT. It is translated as CASRPGTVGNTIYF.

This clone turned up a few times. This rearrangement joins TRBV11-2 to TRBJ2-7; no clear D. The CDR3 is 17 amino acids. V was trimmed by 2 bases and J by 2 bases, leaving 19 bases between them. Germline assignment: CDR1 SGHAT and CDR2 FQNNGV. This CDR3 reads CASSLFPRSRFPYEQYF. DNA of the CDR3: TGTGCCAGCAGCTTATTTCCGCGATCTAGATTTCCCTACGAGCAGTACTTC.

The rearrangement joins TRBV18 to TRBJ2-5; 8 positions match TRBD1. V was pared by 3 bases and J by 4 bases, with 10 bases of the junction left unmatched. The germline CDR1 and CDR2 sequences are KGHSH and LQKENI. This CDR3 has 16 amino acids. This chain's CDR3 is CASSPFGTGIGETQYF. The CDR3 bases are TGTGCCAGCTCACCTTTCGGGACAGGAATAGGAGAGACCCAGTACTTC.

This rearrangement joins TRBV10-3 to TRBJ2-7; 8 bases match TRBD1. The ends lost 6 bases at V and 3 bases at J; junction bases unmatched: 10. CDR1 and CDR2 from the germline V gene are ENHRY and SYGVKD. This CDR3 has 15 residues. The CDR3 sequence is CAISRGQVSFYEQYF. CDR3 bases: TGTGCCATCAGCCGGGGACAGGTATCCTTCTACGAGCAGTACTTC.

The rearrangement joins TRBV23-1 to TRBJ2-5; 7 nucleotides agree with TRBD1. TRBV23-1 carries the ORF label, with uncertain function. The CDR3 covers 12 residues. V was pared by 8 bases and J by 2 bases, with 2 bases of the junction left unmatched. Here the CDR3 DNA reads TGCGCCAGCGGACAGGAACAAGAGACCCAGTACTTC. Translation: CASGQEQETQYF.

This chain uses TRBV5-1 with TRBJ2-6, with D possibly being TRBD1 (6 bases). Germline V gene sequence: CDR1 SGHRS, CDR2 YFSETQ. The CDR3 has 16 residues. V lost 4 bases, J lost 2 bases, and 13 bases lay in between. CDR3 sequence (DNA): TGCGCCAGCAGCCCGGACAGTACCCCTGGGGCCAACGTCCTGACTTTC. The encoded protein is CASSPDSTPGANVLTF.

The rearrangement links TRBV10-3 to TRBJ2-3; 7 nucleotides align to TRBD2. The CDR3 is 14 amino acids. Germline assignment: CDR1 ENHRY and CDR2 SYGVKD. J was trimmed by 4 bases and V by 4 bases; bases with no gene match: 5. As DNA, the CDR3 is TGTGCCATCAGTGGACTAGCTTCCTCAGATACGCAGTATTTT. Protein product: CAISGLASSDTQYF.

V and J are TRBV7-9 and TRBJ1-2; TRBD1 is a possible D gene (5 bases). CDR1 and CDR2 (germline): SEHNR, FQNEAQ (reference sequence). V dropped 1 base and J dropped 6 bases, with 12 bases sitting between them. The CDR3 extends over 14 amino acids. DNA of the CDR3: TGTGCCAGCAGCTTAGTTCAGGGTTCGGATGGCTACACCTTC. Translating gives CASSLVQGSDGYTF.

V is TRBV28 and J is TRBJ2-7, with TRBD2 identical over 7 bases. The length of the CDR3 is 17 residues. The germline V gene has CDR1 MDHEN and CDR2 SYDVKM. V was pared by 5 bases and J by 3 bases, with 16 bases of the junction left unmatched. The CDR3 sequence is CASSQTRKRDHNYEQYF. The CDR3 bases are TGTGCCAGCAGTCAAACCCGGAAGCGGGACCACAACTACGAGCAGTACTTC.

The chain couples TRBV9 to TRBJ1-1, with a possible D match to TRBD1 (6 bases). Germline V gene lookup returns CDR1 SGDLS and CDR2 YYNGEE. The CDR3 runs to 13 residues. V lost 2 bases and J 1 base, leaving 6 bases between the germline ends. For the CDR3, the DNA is TGTGCCAGCAGCGTGGACAGGAACACTGAAGCTTTCTTT. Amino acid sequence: CASSVDRNTEAFF.

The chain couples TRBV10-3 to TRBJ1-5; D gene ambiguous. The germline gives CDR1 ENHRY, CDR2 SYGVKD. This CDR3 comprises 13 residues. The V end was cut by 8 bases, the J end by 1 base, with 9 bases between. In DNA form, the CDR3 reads TGTGCCATCGGGAGTGGGAGCAATCAGCCCCAGCATTTT. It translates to CAIGSGSNQPQHF.